Listed below are T cell receptor beta chains from one sample, sequenced in a study of blood T cell repertoires in COVID-19. TCRdb's table, derived via immunoSEQ multiplex PCR, lists solely in-frame clones and lacks some. The table lists 150,000 to 200,000 clones, 88% of them singletons. The sequencing sample was made of peripheral blood. The receptor source for this set is a human donor in a cohort sampled during active COVID-19. The conserved cysteine and the conserved F or W are not part of the CDR3 here. The order of the fields is J gene, V gene, CDR3 protein.

TRBJ1-3	TRBV30	ACTPDSHGNTIY
TRBJ2-3	TRBV13	ASSFGAMPAGDTQY
TRBJ2-1	TRBV5-4	ASSLVQVDEQF
TRBJ1-5	TRBV7-9	ASSLELGHQH
TRBJ2-1	TRBV20-1	SAYYKGGQF
TRBJ1-3	TRBV9	ASSISTGSNGNTIY
TRBJ2-2	TRBV7-6	ASSLAATGELF
TRBJ2-1	TRBV4-3	ASSPRDSGGDEQF
TRBJ2-5	TRBV29-1	SVGQGARVPQETQY
TRBJ2-7	TRBV5-1	ASSVPTGGYDEQY
TRBJ1-3	TRBV4-3	ASSQGPGWGNTIY
TRBJ2-7	TRBV5-1	ASSATGVRNEQY
TRBJ1-5	TRBV30	AWRYPGPGANQPQH
TRBJ2-4	TRBV5-4	ASSIQQGGKNIQY
TRBJ1-4	TRBV7-9	ASTGTGNEKLF
TRBJ2-1	TRBV6-4	ASSAGTNNEQF
TRBJ1-4	TRBV2	ASCRGGATNEKLF
TRBJ1-6	TRBV27	ASHLRGGSPLH
TRBJ2-1	TRBV19	ASSGNSYNEQF
TRBJ1-1	TRBV3-1/TRBV3-2	ASSPWTGGLNTEAF
TRBJ2-2	TRBV5-1	ASSLWGQNTGELF
TRBJ2-6	TRBV9	ASSDWTASGANVLT
TRBJ1-5	TRBV27	ASSSRVGQPQH
TRBJ2-7	TRBV7-2	ASSSGQGRYEQY
TRBJ2-1	TRBV10-3	ATQGTGGQTKQF
TRBJ1-2	TRBV5-4	ASSLETAVGYGYT
TRBJ1-4	TRBV30	AWSRTGATNEKLF
TRBJ1-5	TRBV7-2	ASSLTGGSQPQH
TRBJ1-3	TRBV18	ASSPEILSGNTIY
TRBJ2-1	TRBV5-1	ASSRQGWFNNEQF
TRBJ1-4	TRBV4-3	ASSQSGTQTTNEKLF
TRBJ2-1	TRBV19	ASRPTSGRTNEQF
TRBJ2-1	TRBV7-2	ASSLGQGSEFLNEQF
TRBJ1-6	TRBV24-1	ATSPTGTGRNSPLH
TRBJ2-1	TRBV9	ASSGSGTSGGSYNEQF
TRBJ2-5	TRBV7-2	ASSLDVAGAGETQY
TRBJ2-5	TRBV6-2/TRBV6-3	ASSYPRRGQETQY
TRBJ1-2	TRBV6-2/TRBV6-3	ASSYRDRGDYGYT